The 17 T cell receptor beta chains below were found in one sample sequenced in a study of monozygotic twins with inflammatory bowel disease. TCRdb derives one entry per CDR3 protein from the 5' RACE reads, leaving out DNA. Here the sample table reports more than 300,000 distinct CDR3 sequences. The sample was blood. These receptors were collected from a human donor with ulcerative colitis or Crohn's disease, or a healthy co-twin of an affected twin (not recorded which).

This chain uses TRBV7-9 with TRBJ1-6; the D call of TRBD1 rests on TCRdb alone, since no DNA is present to check it. The CDR3 loop spans 15 amino acids. From germline, CDR1 is SEHNR and CDR2 FQNEAQ (reference sequence). The CDR3 protein is CASSPMGTAPSALHF.

The rearrangement links TRBV28 to TRBJ2-1; with no DNA, the TCRdb D assignment of TRBD1 cannot be verified. Germline values: CDR1 MDHEN, CDR2 SYDVKM. This CDR3 has 15 residues. The CDR3 sequence is CASTRQGAFYNEQFF.

The chain links TRBV27 to TRBJ2-6; TCRdb calls TRBD1, which cannot be checked without DNA. This CDR3 comprises 17 residues. Germline V CDR1 and CDR2: MNHEY, SMNVEV (reference sequence). The CDR3 sequence: CASRADRGSSGANVLTF. The full variable domain, completed using reference TRBV27 and TRBJ2-6, is EAQVTQNPRYLITVTGKKLTVTCSQNMNHEYMSWYRQDPGLGLRQIYYSMNVEVTDKGDVPEGYKVSRKEKRNFPLILESPSPNQTSLYFCASRADRGSSGANVLTFGAGSRLTVL.

This chain links TRBV27 with TRBJ1-1; TCRdb calls TRBD1, which cannot be checked without DNA. CDR1 and CDR2 from the germline V gene are MNHEY and SMNVEV (reference sequence). The CDR3 runs to 14 residues. The CDR3 region is CASSLQIRGTEAFF.

CDR3 amino acids: CSAPRTGGDGYTF. V and J are TRBV20-1 and TRBJ1-2; without DNA, the TCRdb call of TRBD1 cannot be checked. CDR3 length: 13 residues. Germline CDR1 DFQATT, CDR2 SNEGSKA (reference sequence).

The V gene is TRBV4-3, the J gene TRBJ2-7; without DNA, the TCRdb call of TRBD2 cannot be checked. Germline assignment: CDR1 LGHNA and CDR2 YSLEER. This CDR3 has 16 amino acids. The CDR3 here is CASSLQPGLAGLEQYF.

V gene TRBV30 combines with J gene TRBJ1-4. The CDR3 sequence is 15 residues long. Looked up from germline, CDR1 is GTSNPN and CDR2 is SVGIG (reference sequence). The CDR3 sequence is CAWNLKGFGGEKLFF.

This chain uses TRBV2 with TRBJ2-6. CDR3 size: 12 residues. Looked up from germline, CDR1 is SNHLY and CDR2 is FYNNEI. CDR3 in amino acids: CASRSGANVLTF.

V and J are TRBV11-2 and TRBJ1-1; checking the TCRdb D call of TRBD1 is not possible without DNA. Per germline, CDR1 SGHAT and CDR2 FQNNGV. The CDR3 loop spans 17 amino acids. CDR3 region: CASSLVLGTVLGTEAFF. Looking up the rest from reference TRBV11-2 and TRBJ1-1 gives the full variable domain: EAGVAQSPRYKIIEKRQSVAFWCNPISGHATLYWYQQILGQGPKLLIQFQNNGVVDDSQLPKDRFSAERLKGVDSTLKIQPAKLEDSAVYLCASSLVLGTVLGTEAFFGQGTRLTVV.

This chain connects TRBV3-1 to TRBJ1-2; TCRdb picks TRBD1, but there is no DNA to check that call. Germline V gene lookup returns CDR1 LGHDT and CDR2 YNNKEL (reference sequence). The CDR3 spans 14 residues. The CDR3 region is CASSSSQQGLGYTF.

This sequence joins TRBV7-2 and TRBJ2-3; TCRdb gives TRBD1 as the D gene, but with no DNA this cannot be confirmed. Germline-derived CDR1 and CDR2 are SGHTA and FQGNSA. The CDR3 contains 13 residues. The CDR3: CASSLNRADTQYF. Drawing the rest from reference TRBV7-2 and TRBJ2-3, the complete variable domain is GAGVSQSPSNKVTEKGKDVELRCDPISGHTALYWYRQSLGQGLEFLIYFQGNSAPDKSGLPSDRFSAERTGGSVSTLTIQRTQQEDSAVYLCASSLNRADTQYFGPGTRLTVL.

The V and J genes are TRBV27 and TRBJ2-3; the TCRdb call, TRBD2, lacks DNA for checking. This CDR3 is 17 amino acids long. In germline, CDR1 is MNHEY, CDR2 SMNVEV (reference sequence). CDR3 sequence: CASSLRDPLSETDTQYF.

This chain joins TRBV2 and TRBJ1-5. This CDR3 contains 15 residues. CDR1 SNHLY and CDR2 FYNNEI come from the germline V gene. The chain's CDR3 is CASSDKSTGRQPQHF.

The chain has TRBV4-2 and TRBJ1-1. Per germline, CDR1 LGHNA and CDR2 YNFKEQ. The CDR3 is 15 amino acids. CDR3 in amino acids: CASSQDGMGGIEAFF.

The genes are TRBV6-2 or TRBV6-3 and TRBJ2-7; TCRdb indicates TRBD1, and absent DNA this call remains unverified. The germline V gene has CDR1 MNHEY and CDR2 SVGEGT. This CDR3 spans 12 amino acids. The CDR3 sequence is CASSYTPWEQYF.

The chain employs TRBV6-5 and TRBJ2-2; TCRdb's D gene call, TRBD2, goes unchecked for lack of DNA. This CDR3 has 18 residues. Germline V gives CDR1 MNHEY, CDR2 SVGAGI. The CDR3 sequence is CASSYSGRGGSNTGELFF.

The rearrangement joins TRBV5-1 to TRBJ2-7; checking the TCRdb D call of TRBD2 is not possible without DNA. In germline, CDR1 is SGHRS, CDR2 YFSETQ. CDR3 length: 15 amino acids. The CDR3 loop reads CASSLGGTAAYEQYF.